This TCR beta chain came from a study of blood T cells in healthy people across ages (dated by TCRdb to between 2015 and 2016). For the wider study: In model experiments, roughly one uniquely barcoded TCR beta cDNA molecule per two T cells was captured by template switching. To track age-related changes in TCR beta repertoire diversity, the study relied on deep sequencing normalized with unique cDNA molecular identifiers. Donors were grouped into four age groups: young (average roughly 17 years), middle-aged (39), aged (around 62) and long-lived (about 90). To avoid experimental bias, donors of different ages were distributed randomly across sequencing lanes. Two additional independent replicas of 1 million unique cDNA reads from the same blood draw were analyzed for two donors (one aged 18 to 30 and one aged 80 or older).

Systemically healthy Caucasian individuals from Russia, over 30 in total and aged roughly 6 to 95 years, were included as donors. Around 10 milliliters of peripheral blood were collected from each donor into EDTA-treated Vacutainer tubes. PBMCs were isolated by Ficoll-Paque density-gradient centrifugation, with at least 6 million obtained per sample. Trizol reagent was used to extract total RNA from PBMCs, with at least 6 micrograms per sample. Naive CD45RAhigh/CD27high T cell percentages were measured by flow cytometry on a PBMC aliquot from every donor. As concerns this clonotype: Its target antigen remains unknown. No clone much larger than this one lies a single base away; base qualities are absent.

The library came from 5' RACE. Sequencing instrument: Illumina HiSeq 2500. A second about 7 to 11 cycle PCR used a sample-barcoded 5' primer and a J-beta primer mix. Each TCR beta cDNA molecule received a unique molecular identifier from a template-switch 5' adaptor carrying 12 random nucleotides. Each sample yielded at least 2.5 million CDR3-containing paired-end reads. First-strand cDNA was synthesized from all RNA with the Mint cDNA synthesis kit, primed by a TRBC-specific oligonucleotide. Following uracil-DNA glycosylase treatment, all cDNA underwent a first 18-cycle PCR with the universal primers M1SS and BC2_uni_R. Under the source paper's analysis protocol: For normalization, 1 million high-quality reads, each with a distinct molecular identifier, were randomly selected from each sample. Reads sharing molecular identifiers were discarded rather than binned into consensus sequences. CDR3 identification, clonotype clustering and error correction used MiTCR with a Q25 quality threshold and the strictest error-elimination algorithm. A nonparametric unseen species model using Euler transformation provided a lower-bound estimate of total TCR beta diversity. Through fastp at Q25 and MiXCR, TCRdb rebuilt clones from the public reads, retaining in-frame beta chains. One record per CDR3 amino acid sequence lists the most common genes and DNA. The V and J calls shown here were made by TCRdb, not taken from the authors' results. This sample gives 750,000 to 950,000 distinct CDR3 sequences in total; roughly 50% of them show up just once. The ten largest clones represent about 42% of the sample.

Overall study outcomes, separate from this receptor: Observed TCR beta diversity per million T cells fell roughly linearly with age, and a significant reduction was already apparent by age around 39. The percentage of naive T cells measured by flow cytometry correlated strongly with observed TCR beta diversity. Compared with the aged group, the long-lived group had more naive CD4+ T cells, fewer expanded clones and increased TCR diversity, a pattern suggesting age selection. Because donor CMV infection status was unknown, age-related changes in expanded clonotypes were potentially confounded. Total diversity estimates from one million sequenced T cells were considered lower bounds and underestimates. Bulk unsorted PBMC profiling prevented conclusive comparison of naive and antigen-experienced compartments.

The sample comprised blood. This receptor was identified in a man older than 75 in good health.

The CDR3 region has the sequence CASSRPAQAHRYAYF. Here is the DNA: TGTGCCAGCAGCAGGCCCGCTCAGGCTCACAGATACGCGTATTTT. In this chain, TRBV14 is recombined with TRBJ2-3; the D gene remains uncertain. Relative to germline, V is 5 bases shorter and J is 14 bases shorter, with 26 bases between their ends. According to the germline V gene, CDR1 reads SGHDN and CDR2 reads FVKESK. The cysteine opens and the phenylalanine closes a CDR3 of 15 amino acids. Only the CDR3 region is kept as DNA, spanning 45 bases read in frame from base 1.